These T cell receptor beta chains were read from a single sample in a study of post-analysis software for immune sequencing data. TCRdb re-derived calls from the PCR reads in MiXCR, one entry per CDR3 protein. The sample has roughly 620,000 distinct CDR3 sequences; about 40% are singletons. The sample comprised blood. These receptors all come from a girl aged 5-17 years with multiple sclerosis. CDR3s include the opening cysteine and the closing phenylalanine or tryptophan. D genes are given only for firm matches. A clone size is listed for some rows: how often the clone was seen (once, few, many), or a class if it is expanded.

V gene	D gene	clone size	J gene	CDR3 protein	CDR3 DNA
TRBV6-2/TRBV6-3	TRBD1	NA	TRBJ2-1	CASSYLTGNEQFF	TGTGCCAGCAGTTACCTGACAGGGAATGAGCAGTTCTTC
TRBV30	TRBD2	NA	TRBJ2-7	CAWSTWGEGTYEQYF	TGTGCCTGGAGTACTTGGGGGGAGGGTACCTACGAGCAGTACTTC
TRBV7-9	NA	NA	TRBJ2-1	CASDLRGDDEQFF	TGTGCCAGCGACTTGCGAGGGGACGATGAGCAGTTCTTC
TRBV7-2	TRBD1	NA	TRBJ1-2	CAGSLAGQAYYGYTF	TGTGCCGGCAGCCTAGCGGGACAGGCATACTATGGCTACACCTTC
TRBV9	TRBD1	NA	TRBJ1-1	CASSAGGTEAFF	TGTGCCAGCAGCGCAGGGGGCACTGAAGCTTTCTTT
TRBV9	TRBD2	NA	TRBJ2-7	CASSVYLAGGLEEQYF	TGTGCCAGCAGCGTATATCTAGCGGGGGGCCTAGAAGAGCAGTACTTC
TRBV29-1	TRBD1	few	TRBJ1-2	CSVDRGRDGYTF	TGCAGCGTTGACAGGGGGCGGGATGGCTACACCTTC
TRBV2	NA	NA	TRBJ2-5	CASSDPIRQSQETQYF	TGTGCCAGCAGTGATCCCATCAGACAGAGCCAAGAGACCCAGTACTTC
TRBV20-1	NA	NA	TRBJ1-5	CSVAASNQPQHF	TGCAGTGTGGCTGCTAGCAATCAGCCCCAGCATTTT
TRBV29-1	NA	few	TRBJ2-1	CSVEAPNEQFF	TGCAGCGTTGAAGCGCCCAATGAGCAGTTCTTC
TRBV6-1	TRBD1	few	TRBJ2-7	CASRNRGRNEQYF	TGTGCCAGCAGGAACAGGGGGAGGAACGAGCAGTACTTC
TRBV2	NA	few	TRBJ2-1	CASIQFRQVDNEQFF	TGTGCCAGCATACAGTTCCGACAGGTTGACAATGAGCAGTTCTTC
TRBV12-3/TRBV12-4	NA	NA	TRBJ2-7	CASSRGSRAGYEQYF	TGTGCCAGCAGTCGGGGTTCGAGGGCTGGCTACGAGCAGTACTTC
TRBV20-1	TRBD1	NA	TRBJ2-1	CSARDRDRFEQFF	TGCAGTGCTAGAGATCGGGACAGGTTTGAGCAGTTCTTC
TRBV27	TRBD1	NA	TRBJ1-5	CASSLENDRGLDQPQHF	TGTGCCAGCAGTTTAGAGAACGACAGGGGGCTTGATCAGCCCCAGCATTTT
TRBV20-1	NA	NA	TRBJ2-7	CSGRGVGTYEQYF	TGCAGTGGACGTGGGGTGGGGACCTACGAGCAGTACTTC
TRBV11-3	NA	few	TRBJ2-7	CASSLAINSYEQYF	TGTGCCAGCAGCTTAGCCATCAACTCCTACGAGCAGTACTTC
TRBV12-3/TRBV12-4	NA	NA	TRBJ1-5	CASLDVSNQPQHF	TGTGCCAGCCTTGATGTTAGCAATCAGCCCCAGCATTTT
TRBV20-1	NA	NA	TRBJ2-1	CSASRGNNEQFF	TGCAGTGCTAGCCGGGGGAACAATGAGCAGTTCTTC
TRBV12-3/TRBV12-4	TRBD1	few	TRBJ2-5	CASSQGTGGGTQYF	TGTGCCAGCAGCCAGGGGACAGGAGGAGGGACCCAGTACTTC
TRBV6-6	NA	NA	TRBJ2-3	CASSRDLADTQYF	TGTGCCAGCAGTCGGGACTTAGCAGATACGCAGTATTTT
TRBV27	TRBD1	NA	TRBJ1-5	CASSLMGQGAYWPQHF	TGTGCCAGCAGTTTAATGGGACAGGGGGCCTATTGGCCCCAGCATTTT
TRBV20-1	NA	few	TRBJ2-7	CSARATAEQYF	TGCAGTGCTAGAGCCACCGCCGAGCAGTACTTC
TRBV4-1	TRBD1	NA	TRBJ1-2	CASSQPTGGDYGYTF	TGCGCCAGCAGCCAACCGACAGGGGGCGACTATGGCTACACCTTC
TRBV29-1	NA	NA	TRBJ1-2	CSDISGHGYTF	TGCAGCGATATTTCGGGCCATGGCTACACCTTC
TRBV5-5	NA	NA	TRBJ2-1	CASTPVDNEQFF	TGTGCCAGCACTCCAGTGGACAATGAGCAGTTCTTC
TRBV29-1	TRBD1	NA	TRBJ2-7	CSVLSRDRGSYEQYF	TGCAGCGTTCTAAGCCGGGACAGGGGCAGCTACGAGCAGTACTTC
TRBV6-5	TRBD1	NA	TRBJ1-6	CASSYGTGWSPLHF	TGTGCCAGCAGTTACGGGACAGGGTGGTCACCCCTCCACTTT